The rows below give T cell receptor beta chains drawn from one sample of a study of CD8 T cells in ankylosing spondylitis. Via MiXCR, TCRdb re-called the 5' RACE reads, giving one row per CDR3 protein. The sample holds 750,000 to 850,000 distinct CDR3 sequences, approximately 12% seen once. The sequenced material came from blood, either unsorted or a sorted T cell fraction (not recorded which). The receptors come from a male donor with ankylosing spondylitis. CDR3s include the opening cysteine and the closing phenylalanine or tryptophan. D genes are given only for firm matches. Rows give clone size only sometimes, using once, few, many, or a class for an expanded clone.

v_gene	j_gene	d_gene	abundance	CDR3aa	CDR3nt
TRBV6-1	TRBJ1-2	TRBD1	few	CASSNFGTVEYGYTF	TGTGCCAGCAGTAATTTTGGGACAGTAGAATATGGCTACACCTTC
TRBV24-1	TRBJ2-5	.	few	CATSDSRETQYF	TGTGCCACCAGTGATTCTAGAGAGACCCAGTACTTC
TRBV7-2	TRBJ1-2	TRBD1	many	CASSLSGTVEGGYTF	TGTGCCAGCAGCCTATCCGGGACAGTTGAAGGTGGCTACACCTTC
TRBV6-5	TRBJ2-3	.	few	CASSYKFGDTQYF	TGTGCCAGCAGTTACAAGTTTGGGGATACGCAGTATTTT
TRBV25-1	TRBJ1-3	.	.	CASTGYTGNTIYF	TGTGCCAGCACGGGGTATACTGGAAACACCATATATTTT
TRBV20-1	TRBJ2-5	TRBD2	many	CSARLAVQETQYF	TGCAGTGCTAGACTAGCGGTACAAGAGACCCAGTACTTC
TRBV6-1	TRBJ1-1	.	few	CASLGHTRTEAFF	TGTGCCAGCCTGGGCCACACCAGAACTGAAGCTTTCTTT
TRBV6-1	TRBJ1-6	TRBD1	.	CASGRGPIGGSPLHF	TGTGCCAGCGGCAGGGGGCCTATCGGCGGTTCACCCCTCCACTTT
TRBV5-1	TRBJ2-1	TRBD2	many	CASSTIIHRASGKNEQFF	TGCGCCAGCAGCACCATAATTCATCGGGCTAGCGGGAAAAATGAGCAGTTCTTC
TRBV18	TRBJ2-1	.	many	CASSLTRVDSEQFF	TGTGCCAGCTCACTTACTCGAGTTGACAGTGAGCAGTTCTTC
TRBV20-1	TRBJ2-1	TRBD1	many	CSASRGQGVDGEQFF	TGCAGTGCTAGTCGGGGACAGGGGGTTGATGGTGAGCAGTTCTTC
TRBV29-1	TRBJ2-5	.	.	CSVWTQETQYF	TGCAGCGTGTGGACCCAAGAGACCCAGTACTTC
TRBV20-1	TRBJ2-5	TRBD1	.	CSAEHRGQETQYF	TGCAGTGCAGAACACAGGGGGCAAGAGACCCAGTACTTC
TRBV5-1	TRBJ2-1	.	.	CASRQGTNNEQFF	TGCGCCAGCAGGCAGGGGACGAACAATGAGCAGTTCTTC